What follows are 10 T cell receptor beta chains derived from one specimen sequenced in a study of blood T cell repertoires in COVID-19. Profiled with immunoSEQ multiplex PCR; TCRdb holds only in-frame clones, not every one. In the table there are fewer than 250,000 clones, over 80% of which are singletons. The sample consisted of PBMCs or T cells enriched from blood (not recorded which). The source is a woman aged 25 to 39 with acute COVID-19.

This chain uses TRBV5-6 with TRBJ1-1; D is possibly TRBD1 (5 bases). The CDR3 has 13 residues. V lost 4 bases, J lost 7 bases, and 14 bases lay in between. The germline CDR1 and CDR2 sequences are SGHDT and YYEEEE. DNA for the CDR3: TGTGCCAGCAGCCGGAGGGGAAGAGGTGAAGCTTTCTTT. This sequence encodes CASSRRGRGEAFF.

The chain uses TRBV7-2 and TRBJ1-1, with 7 bases fitting TRBD1. The germline gives CDR1 SGHTA, CDR2 FQGNSA. CDR3 length equals 16 residues. After removal of 6 bases from V and 0 bases from J, the junction contained 10 bases not matched to a gene. Here the CDR3 DNA reads TGTGCCAGCAGTTCAGGGACAGACCTACTGAACACTGAAGCTTTCTTT. This encodes CASSSGTDLLNTEAFF.

The chain couples TRBV7-2 to TRBJ2-3, with 8 nucleotides matching TRBD1. This CDR3 spans 14 amino acids. J gave up 5 bases and V 7 bases, and 8 bases lay outside the gene matches. Germline loops: CDR1 SGHTA, CDR2 FQGNSA. The CDR3: CASNFDRGGDTQYF. The CDR3 region has the DNA TGTGCCAGCAACTTCGACAGGGGAGGAGATACGCAGTATTTT.

The V gene is TRBV28, the J gene TRBJ1-2; tentatively, D is TRBD1 (6 bases). V was pared by 5 bases and J by 4 bases, with 20 bases between. Germline loops: CDR1 MDHEN, CDR2 SYDVKM. This CDR3 spans 16 amino acids. In DNA, the CDR3 is TGTGCCAGCAGTCAGACGGTGGAGGACAGCCGCTATGGCTACACCTTC. This gives the protein CASSQTVEDSRYGYTF.

This chain uses TRBV28 with TRBJ1-2; D is possibly TRBD1 (6 bases). The CDR3 has 14 residues. CDR1 is MDHEN, CDR2 SYDVKM, per germline. Trimming stripped 7 bases from V and 8 bases from J, with 20 bases between. CDR3 in DNA: TGTGCCAGCACAGGGGAAGGGGGTTATGAGGGCTACACCTTC. This translates into CASTGEGGYEGYTF.

The rearrangement links TRBV6-6 to TRBJ2-7; maybe TRBD2 (6 bases). The V end lost 2 bases, the J end lost 2 bases, and 16 bases lay between the germline ends. The CDR3 contains 16 residues. Germline-derived CDR1 and CDR2 are MNHNY and SVGAGI (reference sequence). The CDR3 nucleotides read TGTGCCAGCAGTTACCTCTGGGGGGAACCTACCTACGAGCAGTACTTC. It encodes CASSYLWGEPTYEQYF.

The gene calls are TRBV7-2 and TRBJ1-5; D ambiguous. CDR3 length: 14 amino acids. From germline, CDR1 is SGHTA and CDR2 FQGNSA. V dropped 5 bases and J dropped 2 bases, with 10 bases sitting between them. The CDR3 here is CASSPQRGNQPQHF. Written as DNA, the CDR3 is TGTGCCAGCAGCCCGCAGAGGGGCAATCAGCCCCAGCATTTT.

The V and J genes are TRBV6-5 and TRBJ1-2; TRBD1 matches 7 bases. This CDR3 is 15 amino acids long. Germline loops: CDR1 MNHEY, CDR2 SVGAGI. The ends lost 5 bases at V and 1 base at J; junction bases unmatched: 7. CDR3 bases: TGTGCCAGCAGTCCTCTGGGGACAGATAACTATGGCTACACCTTC. This translates into CASSPLGTDNYGYTF.

The chain uses TRBV24-1 and TRBJ2-5; possible D gene TRBD1, 5 bases. The V gene's germline CDR1 is KGHDR and CDR2 SFDVKD. The CDR3 sequence is 13 residues long. V lost 5 bases, J lost 4 bases, and 10 bases lay in between. In DNA form, the CDR3 reads TGTGCCACCAGTGGAAGGGGCGCAGAGACCCAGTACTTC. Translating gives CATSGRGAETQYF.

The chain combines TRBV7-9 with TRBJ2-2, with 11 bases lining up with TRBD1. The CDR3 is 16 residues long. Germline values: CDR1 SEHNR, CDR2 FQNEAQ (reference sequence). The ends lost 2 bases at V and 8 bases at J; junction bases unmatched: 7. This CDR3 reads CASSLWTGGASGELFF. In DNA, the CDR3 is TGTGCCAGCAGCTTATGGACAGGGGGCGCATCTGGGGAGCTGTTTTTT.